These T cell receptor beta chains were read from a single sample in a study of blood T cells in healthy people across ages. MiXCR, run by TCRdb on the 5' RACE reads, gives a single entry per CDR3 protein. The table shows some 730,000 distinct CDR3 sequences, with approximately 21% occurring only once. The material sequenced was blood. The receptors here all came from a man aged 70-80 years in good health. CDR3s include the opening cysteine and the closing phenylalanine or tryptophan. A D gene is named only where the DNA matches it firmly. For some rows the clone size is stated as once, few or many, or as a class when expanded; others skip it.

len,v_gene,j_gene,abundance,d_gene,CDR3nt,CDR3aa
16,TRBV12-3/TRBV12-4,TRBJ1-1,NA,TRBD1,TGTGCCAGCAGCACCCTTTACAGGGGCGGTAGCACTGAAGCTTTCTTT,CASSTLYRGGSTEAFF
14,TRBV29-1,TRBJ1-2,few,NA,TGCAGCGTTGAAGGGCCCAGGACATACTATGGCTACACCTTC,CSVEGPRTYYGYTF
14,TRBV7-9,TRBJ2-1,NA,TRBD2,TGTGCCAGCAGCTCCGGGACTAGTTCCGATGAGCAGTTCTTC,CASSSGTSSDEQFF
12,TRBV7-9,TRBJ2-7,once,NA,TGTGCCAGCAGCCAAAACCCTTACGAGCAGTACTTC,CASSQNPYEQYF
14,TRBV5-1,TRBJ2-2,few,TRBD1,TGCGCCAGCAGCCAACCTACAGGGGCCGGGGAGCTGTTTTTT,CASSQPTGAGELFF
13,TRBV24-1,TRBJ2-5,NA,NA,TGTGCCACCAGTGATCAGGGCGGGGAGACCCAGTACTTC,CATSDQGGETQYF
16,TRBV19,TRBJ2-3,few,TRBD1,TGTGCCAGTAGTATAGGGGACAGGGTAAGCACAGATACGCAGTATTTT,CASSIGDRVSTDTQYF
18,TRBV7-8,TRBJ2-4,few,TRBD1,TGTGCCAGCAGCTCCACCATGGGACAGGCCGTAGCCAAAAACATTCAGTACTTC,CASSSTMGQAVAKNIQYF
14,TRBV7-2,TRBJ2-1,medium-sized,TRBD2,TGTGCCAGCAGCTTTTACGGGAGGGCTGCTGAGCAGTTCTTC,CASSFYGRAAEQFF
16,TRBV5-5,TRBJ2-1,few,NA,TGTGCCAGCAACACGCAGGTCCTAAGCTCCTACAATGAGCAGTTCTTC,CASNTQVLSSYNEQFF
12,TRBV29-1,TRBJ2-7,many,NA,TGCAGCGTTGAGCCGAGCTCCTACGAGCAGTACTTC,CSVEPSSYEQYF
15,TRBV3-1,TRBJ2-3,NA,TRBD1,TGTGCCAGCAGCCAAGATAGGGCAGGGGGCGATACGCAGTATTTT,CASSQDRAGGDTQYF
17,TRBV2,TRBJ2-3,NA,TRBD2,TGTGCCAGCAGTCCCGCCGCCGGGACTAGCGGAGCAGATACGCAGTATTTT,CASSPAAGTSGADTQYF
14,TRBV12-3/TRBV12-4,TRBJ2-6,few,NA,TGTGCCAGCAGTTCCAACGCTGGGGCCAACGTCCTGACTTTC,CASSSNAGANVLTF
15,TRBV27,TRBJ2-1,few,TRBD2,TGTGCCAGCAAGCCTCGGACTAGCGGATACAATGAGCAGTTCTTC,CASKPRTSGYNEQFF
15,TRBV12-3/TRBV12-4,TRBJ1-5,NA,NA,TGTGCCAGCAGTTTAGGGGCTGGGACGGGAGGGCCCCAGCATTTT,CASSLGAGTGGPQHF
13,TRBV6-5,TRBJ2-2,NA,NA,TGTGCCAGCAGGACCAGGGACACCGGGGAGCTGTTTTTT,CASRTRDTGELFF
16,TRBV7-2,TRBJ2-3,NA,NA,TGTGCCAGCAGCTTAGCCGGAACCATTGGCACAGATACGCAGTATTTT,CASSLAGTIGTDTQYF
17,TRBV28,TRBJ2-6,NA,TRBD1,TGTGCCAGCCTCAAACAGGGGATAAGCTCTGGGGCCAACGTCCTGACTTTC,CASLKQGISSGANVLTF
13,TRBV7-2,TRBJ1-1,NA,NA,TGTGCCAGCAGCTTTGCCTCGGCTTTTGAAGCTTTCTTT,CASSFASAFEAFF
14,TRBV5-5,TRBJ2-1,few,NA,TGTGCCAGCAGCTTGGCCCCGACCTACAATGAGCAGTTCTTC,CASSLAPTYNEQFF
13,TRBV6-2/TRBV6-3,TRBJ2-3,NA,NA,TGTGCCATCACCTCAACCCCGACAGTTTCGCAGTATTTT,CAITSTPTVSQYF
13,TRBV5-1,TRBJ1-2,NA,NA,TGCGCCAGCAGTTTGGGAGAGCAAGGGGGCTACACCTTC,CASSLGEQGGYTF
17,TRBV7-8,TRBJ1-6,few,TRBD1,TGTGCCAGCAGCTCTCGAGGGGGCAGCTCCTATAATTCACCCCTCCACTTT,CASSSRGGSSYNSPLHF
13,TRBV7-2,TRBJ2-7,NA,NA,TGTGCCAGCAGCTCTACGGCCGGATCTAAGCAGTACTTC,CASSSTAGSKQYF
13,TRBV19,TRBJ1-2,NA,TRBD1,TGTGCCAGTAGGACAGGGGGCTCCTATGGCTACACCTTC,CASRTGGSYGYTF
16,TRBV6-6,TRBJ1-1,few,TRBD1,TGTGCCAGCAGTTACGGGGGGACAGGGAAGAACACTGAAGCTTTCTTT,CASSYGGTGKNTEAFF
14,TRBV19,TRBJ1-1,NA,NA,TGTGCCAGTAGTATATTTGGGGGCGACACTGAAGCTTTCTTT,CASSIFGGDTEAFF
16,TRBV12-3/TRBV12-4,TRBJ2-5,many,NA,TGTGCCAGCAGAAGAACGGGGGCTAGGCTTCAAGAGACCCAGTACTTC,CASRRTGARLQETQYF
15,TRBV20-1,TRBJ1-2,NA,NA,TGCAGTGCTAAGCCCCCCGGGGCTCGGAACTATGGCTACACCTTC,CSAKPPGARNYGYTF
13,TRBV29-1,TRBJ1-2,few,NA,TGCAGCGTCCGCCGGGGGGAGGATGATGGCTACACCTTC,CSVRRGEDDGYTF
14,TRBV24-1,TRBJ1-3,few,NA,TGTGCCACCAGTGAGGACGGCTCTGGAAACACCATATATTTT,CATSEDGSGNTIYF
16,TRBV5-1,TRBJ2-1,few,TRBD2,TGCGCCAGCAGCCCGGGAGAGGTAGCGGGTTTTTATGAGCAGTTCTTC,CASSPGEVAGFYEQFF
16,TRBV30,TRBJ1-4,NA,TRBD1,TGTGCCTGGAGTGTGGTCCCCGGGACAGGGAGTGAAAAACTGTTTTTT,CAWSVVPGTGSEKLFF
14,TRBV7-3,TRBJ2-1,NA,TRBD1,TGTGCCAGCAGCTTCACAGGGGCGTACAATGAGCAGTTCTTC,CASSFTGAYNEQFF
17,TRBV6-5,TRBJ2-4,NA,NA,TGTGCCAGCAGTTACAACCATCTGTCCATAGCCAAAAACATTCAGTACTTC,CASSYNHLSIAKNIQYF
15,TRBV6-2/TRBV6-3,TRBJ1-2,few,NA,TGTGCCAGCAGTTACGGCCGTTTGGTGCCCTATGGCTACACCTTC,CASSYGRLVPYGYTF
14,TRBV5-1,TRBJ2-5,NA,NA,TGCGCCAGCAGCTGGGGGGGGCCCGAAGAGACCCAGTACTTC,CASSWGGPEETQYF
17,TRBV12-3/TRBV12-4,TRBJ1-1,NA,NA,TGTGCCAGCACTCATGGGGGGGGGCCAGCACTAGGCACTGAAGCTTTCTTT,CASTHGGGPALGTEAFF
16,TRBV6-6,TRBJ2-7,once,NA,TGTGCCAGCAGTTACACGGCGGGGCAGGGGGTCTACGAGCAGTACTTC,CASSYTAGQGVYEQYF
12,TRBV5-1,TRBJ2-7,few,TRBD2,TGCGCCAGCAGCCCGGGAGGTCCGGAGCAGTACTTC,CASSPGGPEQYF